The sequence of this TCR beta chain was determined in a study of beta chain features in type 1 diabetes. Findings and limits, study-wide: Insertions were fewer and deletions more numerous at VDJ junctions in type 1 diabetes patients. In the patient group, naive, central memory and Treg TCRB repertoires seemed more alike than in the healthy donor group. Short templates might get an advantage during PCR, and this would be equal in patients and controls. All four CD4+ subsets from Type 1 diabetes patients carried moderately but significantly shorter TCRB CDR3s.

The CDR3 sequence is 14 residues long. V shed 1 base and J shed 6 bases, with 12 bases lying between them. CDR1 and CDR2 (germline): SEHNR, FQNEAQ (reference sequence). Turning to this clone: Its antigen is undetermined.

Averaging about 116 mL, one heparinised blood draw came from each individual donor. What was sequenced were expressed TCRB transcripts, since all of the isolated RNA had been reverse transcribed. TCRdb's table, derived via immunoSEQ multiplex PCR, lists solely in-frame clones and lacks some. The sample comprises about 160,000 clones, roughly 59% of which are singletons, and 0.08% to 0.09% rests with the top ten. The sequence was collected from a young man with type 1 diabetes. The J gene is TRBJ2-5, the V gene TRBV7-9, with D perhaps matching TRBD1 (6 bases). The sequenced sample was naive CD4+ T cells from blood. In nucleotides, the CDR3 is TGTGCCAGCAGCTTAGAGGCAGGGGCGAAGACCCAGTACTTC. Translation: CASSLEAGAKTQYF.